A selection of T cell receptor beta chains follows, all from one sample in a study of cytomegalovirus exposure and HLA in healthy donors. TCRdb's table, derived via immunoSEQ multiplex PCR, lists solely in-frame clones and lacks some. The table records about 130,000 clones, roughly three quarters of them present only once. The sample taken for sequencing was PBMCs. Receptor source: a young man in good health and CMV-seropositive. CDR3s include the opening cysteine and the closing phenylalanine or tryptophan. The order of the fields is clone size, V gene, D gene, J gene, CDR3 DNA, CDR3 protein. A D gene is named only where the DNA matches it firmly. The listing skips clone size in some rows; elsewhere it reads once, few, many or a size class.

-	TRBV6-5	-	TRBJ1-1	TGTGCCAGCAGTCCCCGGACACATGAAGGTACTGAAGCTTTCTTT	CASSPRTHEGTEAFF
-	TRBV10-2	TRBD2	TRBJ2-7	TGCGCCAGCAGTGCCGGGGGGGAGCAGTACTTC	CASSAGGEQYF
once	TRBV29-1	TRBD2	TRBJ2-7	TGCAGCGTAGACTACGGCGGGAGAAGGGAGCAGTACTTC	CSVDYGGRREQYF
-	TRBV6-1	-	TRBJ2-7	TGTGCCAGCAGTGAAACCCCTCTACGGGAGCAGTACTTC	CASSETPLREQYF
-	TRBV5-1	-	TRBJ1-1	TGCGCCAGCAGATTGGCAGATACTGAAGCTTTCTTT	CASRLADTEAFF
-	TRBV13	-	TRBJ2-1	TGTGCCAGCAGCTTACTCCCGCGGGGAGGTAACAATGAGCAGTTCTTC	CASSLLPRGGNNEQFF
-	TRBV19	-	TRBJ1-2	TGTGCCAGTTCTGACAGGTACTATGGCTACACCTTC	CASSDRYYGYTF
-	TRBV6-5	-	TRBJ2-7	TGTGCCAGCAGTTACTCTTCGGACTCCCACGAGCAGTACTTC	CASSYSSDSHEQYF
-	TRBV9	-	TRBJ2-1	TGTGCCAGCAGCGTAGAGAGCGAGAGCTCCTACAATGAGCAGTTCTTC	CASSVESESSYNEQFF
few	TRBV6-5	-	TRBJ1-1	TGTGCCAGTTTGGGGGGGCACAACTTGAACACTGAAGCTTTCTTT	CASLGGHNLNTEAFF
-	TRBV4-2	-	TRBJ2-7	TGTGCCAGCAGCCAAGAATGGCAGGGGTGGGACGAGCAGTACTTC	CASSQEWQGWDEQYF
-	TRBV18	TRBD1	TRBJ2-5	TGTGCCAGCTCACTATACGGGACAGGGGGTCCGGGGGAGACCCAGTACTTC	CASSLYGTGGPGETQYF
-	TRBV10-3	-	TRBJ2-7	TGTGCCACTCAGACAGGGGAGGGTTACGAGCAGTACTTC	CATQTGEGYEQYF
-	TRBV13	TRBD2	TRBJ2-2	TGTGCCAGCAGCATCGGGACTAGGGGTACCGGGGAGCTGTTTTTT	CASSIGTRGTGELFF
-	TRBV27	-	TRBJ2-3	TGTGCCAGCAAGACGGGGGGCCGTGGGACAGATACGCAGTATTTT	CASKTGGRGTDTQYF
-	TRBV5-6	TRBD2	TRBJ2-7	TGTGCCAGCAGCTTTAGCGGGACCTCCTACGAGCAGTACTTC	CASSFSGTSYEQYF
-	TRBV27	-	TRBJ1-2	TGTGCCAGCAGCGCCTTCCTCCGGGGGTCTAACTATGGCTACACCTTC	CASSAFLRGSNYGYTF
few	TRBV2	TRBD2	TRBJ2-5	TGTGCCAGCAGTGGCGGACTAGCGGGAGGTGAGACCCAGTACTTC	CASSGGLAGGETQYF
-	TRBV5-1	TRBD1	TRBJ1-5	TGCGCCAGCAGCCCGACAGGGGACGCTCAGCCCCAGCATTTT	CASSPTGDAQPQHF
-	TRBV5-1	-	TRBJ1-1	TGCGCCAGCAGCTTGACAAGTAACACTGAAGCTTTCTTT	CASSLTSNTEAFF
-	TRBV28	-	TRBJ2-5	TGTGCCAGCAGTCCCCTAACAGGATTGCAAGAGACCCAGTACTTC	CASSPLTGLQETQYF
-	TRBV30	TRBD1	TRBJ1-1	TGTGCCTGGAGCAGGGGGGCCACTGAAGCTTTCTTT	CAWSRGATEAFF
-	TRBV27	TRBD2	TRBJ2-7	TGTGCCAGCAGTTACAGCGGGAGTGGGGAGCAGTACTTC	CASSYSGSGEQYF
-	TRBV6-6	TRBD1	TRBJ2-5	TGTGCCACCCGGACAGGGGGGTCAGAGACCCAGTACTTC	CATRTGGSETQYF
-	TRBV19	-	TRBJ2-1	TGTGCCAGCAAAACTCTGACAGCCCAAGAGCAGTTCTTC	CASKTLTAQEQFF
-	TRBV5-1	-	TRBJ1-1	TGCGCCAGCCACCCGGGAGGGGACACTGAAGCTTTCTTT	CASHPGGDTEAFF
-	TRBV6-5	-	TRBJ1-2	TGTGCCAGCAGTTACTTCCGGACAGCTAACTATGGCTACACCTTC	CASSYFRTANYGYTF
-	TRBV6-5	TRBD2	TRBJ2-7	TGTGCCAGCAGCGAAACCGGGACTAGCATTTACGAGCAGTACTTC	CASSETGTSIYEQYF
once	TRBV30	-	TRBJ2-1	TGTGCCTGGAGTGTATACGGGCAGGGTATCCACAATGAGCAGTTCTTC	CAWSVYGQGIHNEQFF
-	TRBV28	TRBD2	TRBJ2-7	TGTGCCAGCAGTGGACTAGCGGGGGGTATATACGAGCAGTACTTC	CASSGLAGGIYEQYF
-	TRBV7-2	TRBD1	TRBJ1-6	TGTGCCAGCAGCTTAGCGGGACAGGGAATGTTGGGACCCCTCCACTTT	CASSLAGQGMLGPLHF
-	TRBV7-9	TRBD1	TRBJ2-7	TGTGCCAGCAGCTTAGCGCGGACAGGCTCCTACGAGCAGTACTTC	CASSLARTGSYEQYF
-	TRBV5-4	TRBD1	TRBJ2-5	TGTGCCAGCAGCCGCGACAGGGCAGAGACCCAGTACTTC	CASSRDRAETQYF
-	TRBV6-6	TRBD2	TRBJ2-1	TGTGCCAGCAGCGGGACTAGCGGATACAATGAGCAGTTCTTC	CASSGTSGYNEQFF
-	TRBV19	TRBD1	TRBJ2-7	TGTGCCAGTAGAGACAGGGCTCGTAGCTCCTACGAGCAGTACTTC	CASRDRARSSYEQYF
-	TRBV28	-	TRBJ2-1	TGTGCCAGTTCAGATGGCAGTTTAGCGAATGAGCAGTTCTTC	CASSDGSLANEQFF
-	TRBV7-2	TRBD1	TRBJ1-1	TGTGCCAGCAGCTTGACAGGGGGACCGGTGAACACTGAAGCTTTCTTT	CASSLTGGPVNTEAFF
-	TRBV27	TRBD1	TRBJ2-7	TGTGCCAGCCGGGGGACAGGGAGTTCCTACGAGCAGTACTTC	CASRGTGSSYEQYF
-	TRBV19	-	TRBJ2-7	TGTGCCAGTAGTAACCTATACTCCGGGACATGGCCCCACGAGCAGTACTTC	CASSNLYSGTWPHEQYF
-	TRBV27	-	TRBJ2-1	TGTGCCAGCAGTTCCCGGACGGCGACGGGGAGGAATGAGCAGTTCTTC	CASSSRTATGRNEQFF
few	TRBV4-2	TRBD2	TRBJ2-1	TGTGCCAGCAGCCCCACTAGCGGGCCGCAGTTCTTC	CASSPTSGPQFF
-	TRBV5-8	TRBD2	TRBJ2-1	TGTGCCAGCACCTCGGGGGGGAGACGGTACAATGAGCAGTTCTTC	CASTSGGRRYNEQFF
-	TRBV5-6	-	TRBJ2-4	TGTGCCAGCAGCTTGGACAGCAACATTCAGTACTTC	CASSLDSNIQYF
-	TRBV11-2	-	TRBJ1-2	TGTGCCAGCAGCTTAGAGGGGGAGGGACTCTCATATGGCTACACCTTC	CASSLEGEGLSYGYTF
few	TRBV11-2	-	TRBJ2-3	TGTGCCAGCAGCAACCAGGGAGATACGCAGTATTTT	CASSNQGDTQYF
-	TRBV27	TRBD2	TRBJ2-1	TGTGCCAGCAGTTCTCGAGCTAGCGGGAGCAATGAGCAGTTCTTC	CASSSRASGSNEQFF